This note documents a single T cell receptor (beta chain) sequence. The CDR3 is 14 residues long. The ends were cut back, 0 bases at V and 6 bases at J, with 10 bases in the middle. Germline V gene lookup returns CDR1 LGHNA and CDR2 YSLEER. It was with 60 Vbeta and 13 Jbeta primers that the PCR ran. TCRdb's copy holds only in-frame clones and misses some; the assay was immunoSEQ multiplex PCR. Here the sample spans approximately 220,000 clones, 75% to 80% being singletons. The record originates from a study of cytomegalovirus exposure and HLA in healthy donors. This clonotype was sampled from a male donor in good health and CMV-seronegative. The rearrangement links TRBV4-3 to TRBJ2-3; D possibly corresponds to TRBD2 (6 bases). Sequencing was performed on PBMCs. CDR3 DNA sequence: TGCGCCAGCAGCCAAGATTCGGGAGCCGATACGCAGTATTTT. Translating gives CASSQDSGADTQYF.